Listed below are T cell receptor beta chains from one sample, sequenced in a study of cytomegalovirus exposure and HLA in healthy donors. Assay: immunoSEQ multiplex PCR; the TCRdb copy retains only in-frame clones and omits some. The data contain 150,000 to 200,000 clones, roughly 80% of them singletons. The sample was PBMCs. These TCRs come from a woman in her twenties or thirties in good health and CMV-seropositive. Both conserved end residues are part of each CDR3. The D gene is left open where the match is weak.

.	TRBJ2-7	TRBV5-5	CASSSEGGVYEQYF
TRBD1	TRBJ1-6	TRBV4-1	CASTPGGYNSPLHF
TRBD2	TRBJ2-3	TRBV30	CAWKGSGGADTQYF
TRBD1	TRBJ1-4	TRBV7-2	CASSLRTGFEKLFF
TRBD1	TRBJ1-4	TRBV6-5	CASSQWTGKEEKLFF
.	TRBJ1-6	TRBV6-5	CASSYGGSSYNSPLHF
.	TRBJ1-5	TRBV4-1	CASSTLPFNQPQHF
.	TRBJ2-6	TRBV18	CASSHGVSGANVLTF
.	TRBJ1-5	TRBV30	CAWSRLRDQPQHF
TRBD1	TRBJ2-7	TRBV7-8	CASSPWTGEYEQYF
.	TRBJ1-2	TRBV5-1	CASSLGGDGYTF
.	TRBJ2-2	TRBV6-1	CASRIRQMNTGELFF
.	TRBJ2-7	TRBV19	CASSFRVGHEQYF
.	.	TRBV5-1	CASSEQGEIYEQYF
.	TRBJ1-1	TRBV5-1	CASSLDSVWGGEAFF
TRBD2	TRBJ2-3	TRBV12-5	CASAPGLATDTQYF
.	TRBJ2-2	TRBV9	CASSVLGASFNTGELFF
TRBD1	TRBJ1-4	TRBV7-9	CASGTGRKDTKLFF
TRBD1	TRBJ1-1	TRBV6-6	CASRSTGMNTEAFF
.	TRBJ2-1	TRBV28	CASSLTGNEQFF